The sequence of this T cell receptor beta chain was determined in a study of shared clonotypes between healthy human individuals. V shed 0 bases, J shed 4 bases, and the junction held 14 bases outside the gene matches. CDR3 length equals 19 residues. CDR1 is SGHRS and CDR2 is YFSETQ in the germline V gene. The assay was immunoSEQ multiplex PCR, and TCRdb's table has in-frame clones only and misses some. The sample contains roughly 2,300,000 clones, just under 95% of which appear only once. Input material: naive CD4+ T cells from PBMCs. Described subset: CD45RA+ positively selected. This receptor was obtained from a man between 18 and 29 years old in good health. Some clones in this sample may be carry-over from other donors' samples. This sequence joins TRBV5-1 and TRBJ2-1; 9 positions match TRBD2. CDR3 nucleotide sequence: TGCGCCAGCAGCTTGGCCGGTAGAAGGCTAGCGGGGACTTACAATGAGCAGTTCTTC. Protein: CASSLAGRRLAGTYNEQFF.